This entry concerns a single T cell receptor beta chain. The antigen remains undetermined. The sample comes from a study of monozygotic twins with inflammatory bowel disease. Study results and caveats: Clonotype overlap with others was lower in IBD patients than in healthy twins, a difference that was greatest with disease activity. For repertoire similarity, concordant twins did not differ from discordant twins, possibly because power was limited.

The CDR3 runs 12 residues. Germline V lookup: CDR1 SGHRS, CDR2 YFSETQ. About 3.5 ug of total RNA went into each TCR library. Each CDR3 protein gets one entry in TCRdb, which reprocessed the 5' RACE reads and gives no DNA. This table lists around 400,000 distinct CDR3 sequences. This TCR was recovered from a human donor with ulcerative colitis or Crohn's disease, or a healthy co-twin of an affected twin (not recorded which). Specimen: blood. This rearrangement joins TRBV5-1 to TRBJ2-1. The CDR3 loop reads CASSLDLGEQFF.